The 27 T cell receptor beta chains given below trace back to one sample, sequenced in a study of blood T cell repertoires in COVID-19. Clones were sequenced by immunoSEQ multiplex PCR, and TCRdb holds only the in-frame ones, with some missing. The table lists over 100,000 clones, around nine tenths of them singletons. Sequenced material: peripheral blood. The receptor set was obtained from a woman in her seventies with COVID-19, enrolled during active disease.

V is TRBV14 and J is TRBJ2-4; D is uncertain. The CDR3 runs 12 residues. Germline CDR1 reads SGHDN; CDR2 reads FVKESK. V was trimmed by 1 base and J by 9 bases, leaving 7 bases between them. The CDR3 coding sequence is TGTGCCAGCAGCCAAGTACCGGGCATTCAGTACTTC. Its translation is CASSQVPGIQYF.

V usage is TRBV28 and J usage is TRBJ2-1; tentatively, D is TRBD2 (5 bases). The germline gives CDR1 MDHEN, CDR2 SYDVKM. Trimming left V 3 bases short and J 4 bases short, with 10 bases between. The CDR3 totals 14 residues. This chain's CDR3 is CASSFSDSYNEQFF. The CDR3 region has the DNA TGTGCCAGCAGTTTCTCGGACTCATACAATGAGCAGTTCTTC.

The rearrangement joins TRBV28 to TRBJ1-2, with D unclear. V was clipped by 8 bases and J by 3 bases, with 10 bases between them. CDR1 is MDHEN and CDR2 is SYDVKM in the germline V gene. The CDR3 is made up of 12 amino acids. CDR3 sequence: CASSDTDYGYTF. CDR3 bases: TGTGCCAGCTCCGACACAGACTATGGCTACACCTTC.

The chain is built from TRBV7-6 and TRBJ2-5; 7 bases agree with TRBD1. Germline trimming cut 1 base from V and 4 bases from J; bases unmatched to any gene: 6. CDR3 length: 15 residues. Germline CDR1 SGHVS, CDR2 FNYEAQ. The CDR3 loop reads CASSLEGGSRETQYF. CDR3 DNA: TGTGCCAGCAGCTTAGAAGGGGGCTCTCGAGAGACCCAGTACTTC.

The rearrangement uses TRBV10-3 and TRBJ1-6; TRBD1 aligns across 8 bases. The CDR3 extends over 14 amino acids. CDR1 ENHRY and CDR2 SYGVKD come from the germline V gene. Trimming removed 6 bases from V and 10 bases from J; junction bases left unmatched: 8. CDR3 sequence reads: CAIRVGQGGSPLHF. The CDR3 DNA follows: TGTGCCATCAGAGTCGGACAGGGAGGCTCACCCCTCCACTTT.

The chain joins TRBV10-3 to TRBJ1-1, with 8 bases fitting TRBD1. The CDR3 totals 13 residues. From germline, CDR1 is ENHRY and CDR2 SYGVKD. Trimming removed 10 bases from V and 7 bases from J; junction bases left unmatched: 11. CDR3 protein: CASSGLQGGEAFF. The CDR3 nucleotides are TGTGCCAGCTCAGGGCTACAGGGGGGTGAAGCTTTCTTT.

The sample holds a few counts of this clone. At one end the junction does not follow the germline gene, possibly because of a read error. The chain joins TRBV10-3 to TRBJ1-1; 9 bases fit TRBD1. The CDR3 is made up of 15 amino acids. Germline V gives CDR1 ENHRY, CDR2 SYGVKD. The CDR3 DNA reads as TGTGCCACCAGTCCCGGGACAGGGACGAACACTGAAGCTTTCTTT. Amino acid sequence: CATSPGTGTNTEAFF.

The rearrangement links TRBV5-1 to TRBJ2-3, with D tentatively TRBD2 (6 bases). The CDR3 consists of 14 residues. Trimming took 1 base from V and 2 from J, leaving 8 bases between them. Germline values: CDR1 SGHRS, CDR2 YFSETQ. CDR3 in amino acids: CASSLWGDTDTQYF. The CDR3 DNA reads TGCGCCAGCAGCTTGTGGGGGGACACAGATACGCAGTATTTT.

The chain has TRBV5-1 and TRBJ1-1, with 12 bases lining up with TRBD1. Germline V gives CDR1 SGHRS, CDR2 YFSETQ. This CDR3 is built from 16 residues. V gave up 3 bases and J gave up 2 bases; unmatched junction bases: 5. CDR3 protein: CASSSGQGALNTEAFF. Here the CDR3 DNA reads TGCGCCAGCAGCTCGGGACAGGGGGCGCTTAACACTGAAGCTTTCTTT.

The chain joins TRBV28 to TRBJ1-6, with a weak D call TRBD1 (5 bases). Per the germline V gene, CDR1 is MDHEN and CDR2 is SYDVKM. The ends were cut back, 6 bases at V and 11 bases at J, with 14 bases in the middle. CDR3 size: 13 residues. The CDR3 is CASRPETGAPLHF. The DNA for the CDR3 is TGTGCCAGCAGACCAGAAACGGGGGCACCCCTCCACTTT.

J is TRBJ2-4 and V is TRBV5-4; 9 bases line up with TRBD2. The length of the CDR3 is 15 residues. CDR1 is SGHNT, CDR2 YYREEE, per germline (reference sequence). The V segment lost 0 bases and the J segment 5 bases; nucleotides outside the gene matches: 3. The CDR3, as DNA: TGTGCCAGCAGCTTGGATCCTAGCGGGGAAAACATTCAGTACTTC. Encoded protein: CASSLDPSGENIQYF. Supplemented by reference TRBV5-4 and TRBJ2-4, the full variable domain reads ETGVTQSPTHLIKTRGQQVTLRCSSQSGHNTVSWYQQALGQGPQFIFQYYREEENGRGNFPPRFSGLQFPNYSSELNVNALELDDSALYLCASSLDPSGENIQYFGAGTRLSVL.

J is TRBJ2-5 and V is TRBV30; 14 bases are shared with TRBD2. This CDR3 region has 17 residues. V shed 4 bases and J 5 bases; nucleotides not matched to a gene: 12. The germline CDR1 and CDR2 sequences are GTSNPN and SVGIG (reference sequence). The DNA for the CDR3 is TGTGCCTGGACCCTCGGACTAGCGGGGGGTATGTGGGAGACCCAGTACTTC. It codes for CAWTLGLAGGMWETQYF.

This chain connects TRBV6-5 to TRBJ1-3, with D maybe TRBD1 (6 bases). Trimming left V 10 bases short and J 5 bases short, with 15 bases between. The CDR3 contains 13 residues. Germline V gives CDR1 MNHEY, CDR2 SVGAGI. CDR3 region: CATRDTNRNTIYF. DNA for the CDR3: TGTGCCACCCGGGACACCAACCGAAACACCATATATTTT.

Only one count was recorded for this clone. The gene calls are TRBV10-3 and TRBJ2-3; D is perhaps TRBD1 (7 bases). Germline CDR1 reads ENHRY; CDR2 reads SYGVKD. The CDR3 extends over 14 amino acids. V dropped 8 bases and J dropped 1 base, with 13 bases sitting between them. Written as DNA, the CDR3 is TGTGCCATCGGAATCAGGGGGGGCACAGATACGCAGTATTTT. Translation gives CAIGIRGGTDTQYF.

This sequence joins TRBV28 and TRBJ1-2; unclear D gene. CDR1 and CDR2 (germline): MDHEN, SYDVKM. The CDR3 covers 19 residues. The germline V and J ends were trimmed by 6 bases and 6 bases, with 32 bases remaining between them. In nucleotides, the CDR3 is TGTGCCAGCAGGCCCGGATCCGGGCAATTAGGGAGGGAGGGAGATGGCTACACCTTC. Translating it yields CASRPGSGQLGREGDGYTF.

The V gene is TRBV10-3, the J gene TRBJ1-2; a weak D match, TRBD1 (5 bases). V was shortened by 1 base and J by 8 bases, with 17 bases between the two germline ends. The CDR3 sequence is 15 residues long. Germline V CDR1 and CDR2: ENHRY, SYGVKD. The CDR3 region is CAISELKQEGKGYTF. CDR3 DNA: TGTGCCATCAGTGAGTTAAAACAGGAGGGAAAGGGCTACACCTTC.

The chain employs TRBV5-4 and TRBJ2-5; 8 bases fit TRBD1. CDR1 is SGHNT, CDR2 YYREEE, per germline (reference sequence). CDR3 length: 16 residues. Trimming removed 4 bases from V and 1 base from J; junction bases left unmatched: 9. The CDR3: CASSRSSGGVQETQYF. For the CDR3, the DNA is TGTGCCAGCAGCCGCTCGTCAGGGGGCGTCCAAGAGACCCAGTACTTC.

Worth noting for this clone: An end of the junction differs from the germline gene, which may be a read error. The V gene is TRBV9, the J gene TRBJ1-5, with D tentatively TRBD1 (5 bases). The germline gives CDR1 SGDLS, CDR2 YYNGEE. The CDR3 runs 18 residues. This CDR3 reads CASNVEVGAENSNQPQHF. Written as DNA, the CDR3 is TGTGCCAGCAACGTAGAGGTTGGGGCGGAAAATAGCAATCAGCCCCAGCATTTT.

V usage is TRBV7-9 and J usage is TRBJ1-1; D is unclear. The length of the CDR3 is 13 residues. Germline V gene lookup returns CDR1 SEHNR and CDR2 FQNEAQ (reference sequence). V was cut by 5 bases and J by 3 bases, with 10 bases left in between. CDR3 in DNA: TGTGCCAGCAGCCCCACACCCTACACTGAAGCTTTCTTT. Amino acid sequence: CASSPTPYTEAFF. The full variable domain, in which reference TRBV7-9 and TRBJ1-1 provide the parts outside the CDR3, is DTGVSQNPRHKITKRGQNVTFRCDPISEHNRLYWYRQTLGQGPEFLTYFQNEAQLEKSRLLSDRFSAERPKGSFSTLEIQRTEQGDSAMYLCASSPTPYTEAFFGQGTRLTVV.

V and J are TRBV27 and TRBJ1-4, with 9 bases lining up with TRBD1. Germline CDR1 is MNHEY and CDR2 is SMNVEV (reference sequence). The J segment lost 8 bases and the V segment lost 3 bases, leaving 10 bases of the junction unmatched. CDR3 length: 16 amino acids. In DNA form, the CDR3 reads TGTGCCAGCAGTTTCGAGGACAGGGGAAGGAGAGAAAAACTGTTTTTT. Amino acids: CASSFEDRGRREKLFF.

The rearrangement joins TRBV4-2 to TRBJ1-2; TRBD1 might be the D (5 bases). V was clipped by 0 bases and J by 4 bases, with 12 bases between them. CDR1 and CDR2 from the germline V gene are LGHNA and YNFKEQ. The CDR3 has 15 residues. The CDR3: CASSQELTATYGYTF. CDR3 in DNA: TGTGCCAGCAGCCAAGAATTGACAGCTACCTATGGCTACACCTTC.

The V call is TRBV7-9, the J call TRBJ2-3; 8 nucleotides line up with TRBD1. The CDR3 is 13 amino acids. Per germline, CDR1 SEHNR and CDR2 FQNEAQ (reference sequence). V lost 3 bases, J lost 4 bases, and 0 bases stayed unmatched. The DNA of the CDR3 is TGTGCCAGCAGCTTGACAGGGGCAGATACGCAGTATTTT. It specifies CASSLTGADTQYF.

CDR3 protein: CASSLKETVYTEAFF. In DNA, the CDR3 is TGTGCCAGCAGTTTGAAGGAGACAGTCTACACTGAAGCTTTCTTT. This chain uses TRBV28 with TRBJ1-1, with D perhaps TRBD1 (5 bases). The CDR3 covers 15 residues. Trimming stripped 3 bases from V and 3 bases from J, with 14 bases between. CDR1 and CDR2 from the germline V gene are MDHEN and SYDVKM.

DNA of the CDR3: TGTGCCAGCAGCCAAACAGGGACCTATGGCTACACCTTC. As protein: CASSQTGTYGYTF. V gene TRBV3-1 (or the pseudogene TRBV3-2) combines with J gene TRBJ1-2; D is possibly TRBD1 (6 bases). CDR1 is LGHDT and CDR2 is YNNKEL in the germline V gene (reference sequence). Deletions cut 2 bases from V and 4 bases from J, with 8 bases between. The CDR3 covers 13 residues.

This chain uses TRBV18 with TRBJ1-2; 7 positions agree with TRBD1. CDR1 and CDR2 from the germline V gene are KGHSH and LQKENI. With 2 bases clipped from V and 0 bases from J, the junction kept 6 bases outside the gene matches. The CDR3 loop spans 16 amino acids. CDR3 DNA sequence: TGTGCCAGCTCACCATGGGGGACAGTCTCTAACTATGGCTACACCTTC. Amino acids: CASSPWGTVSNYGYTF.

The rearrangement joins TRBV2 to TRBJ1-2; D might be TRBD1 (6 bases). Germline CDR1 and CDR2: SNHLY and FYNNEI. V lost 3 bases, J lost 8 bases, and 16 bases lay in between. This CDR3 is built from 14 residues. CDR3: CASSEQGTSGGYTF. The CDR3 DNA reads TGTGCCAGCAGTGAGCAGGGGACATCTGGGGGCTACACCTTC.

The chain carries TRBV30 and TRBJ2-2; TRBD2 aligns across 10 bases. V was pared by 3 bases and J by 6 bases, with 7 bases of the junction left unmatched. Germline CDR1 GTSNPN, CDR2 SVGIG (reference sequence). The CDR3 covers 15 residues. The CDR3 coding sequence is TGTGCCTGGAGAGCCACAAGCGGGGGGGCCGGGGAGCTGTTTTTT. The encoded protein is CAWRATSGGAGELFF.